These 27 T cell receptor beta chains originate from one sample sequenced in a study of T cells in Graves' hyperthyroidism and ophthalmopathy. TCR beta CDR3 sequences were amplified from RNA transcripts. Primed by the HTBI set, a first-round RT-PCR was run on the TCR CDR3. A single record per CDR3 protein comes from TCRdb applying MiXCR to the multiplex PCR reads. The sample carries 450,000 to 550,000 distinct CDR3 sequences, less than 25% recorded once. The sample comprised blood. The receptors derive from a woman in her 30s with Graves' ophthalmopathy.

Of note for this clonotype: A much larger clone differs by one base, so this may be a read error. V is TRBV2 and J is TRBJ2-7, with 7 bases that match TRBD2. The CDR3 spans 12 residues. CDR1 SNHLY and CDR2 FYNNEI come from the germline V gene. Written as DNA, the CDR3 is TGTACCAGCAGCGAACTAGCGCCTGAGCAGTACTTC. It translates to CTSSELAPEQYF.

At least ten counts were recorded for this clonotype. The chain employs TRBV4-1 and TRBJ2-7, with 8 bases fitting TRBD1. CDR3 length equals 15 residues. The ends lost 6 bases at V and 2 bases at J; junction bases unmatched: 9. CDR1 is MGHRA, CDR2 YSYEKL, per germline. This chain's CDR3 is CASSLSGGAPYEQYF. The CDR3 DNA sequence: TGCGCCAGCAGTCTATCAGGGGGCGCCCCCTACGAGCAGTACTTC.

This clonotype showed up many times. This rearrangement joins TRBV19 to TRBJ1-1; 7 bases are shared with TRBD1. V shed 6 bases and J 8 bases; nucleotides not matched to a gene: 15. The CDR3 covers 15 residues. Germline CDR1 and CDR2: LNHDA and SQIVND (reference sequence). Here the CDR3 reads CASSTPRDSSSEAFF. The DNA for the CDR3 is TGTGCCAGTAGCACCCCCCGGGACAGTAGCTCAGAAGCTTTCTTT.

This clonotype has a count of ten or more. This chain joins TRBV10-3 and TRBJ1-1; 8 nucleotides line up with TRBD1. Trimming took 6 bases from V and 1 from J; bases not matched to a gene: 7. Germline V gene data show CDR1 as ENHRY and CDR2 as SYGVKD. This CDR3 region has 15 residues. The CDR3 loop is CAISSQGAGNTEAFF. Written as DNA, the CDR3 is TGTGCCATCAGCTCTCAGGGGGCAGGGAACACTGAAGCTTTCTTT.

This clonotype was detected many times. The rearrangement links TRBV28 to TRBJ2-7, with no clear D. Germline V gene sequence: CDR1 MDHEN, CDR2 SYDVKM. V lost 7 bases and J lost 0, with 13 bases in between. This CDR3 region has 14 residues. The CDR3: CASKAVISSYEQYF. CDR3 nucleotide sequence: TGTGCCAGCAAGGCAGTGATTAGCTCCTACGAGCAGTACTTC.

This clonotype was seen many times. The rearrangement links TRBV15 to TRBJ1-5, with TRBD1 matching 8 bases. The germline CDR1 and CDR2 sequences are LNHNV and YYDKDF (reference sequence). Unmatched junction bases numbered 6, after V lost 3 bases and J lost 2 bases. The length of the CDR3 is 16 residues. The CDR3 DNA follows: TGTGCCACCAGCAGCGCAGGGGGCTATGGCAATCAGCCCCAGCATTTT. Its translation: CATSSAGGYGNQPQHF.

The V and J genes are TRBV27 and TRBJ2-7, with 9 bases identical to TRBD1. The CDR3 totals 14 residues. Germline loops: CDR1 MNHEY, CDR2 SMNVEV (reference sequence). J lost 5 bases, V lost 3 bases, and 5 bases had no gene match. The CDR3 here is CASSFTGGANEQYF. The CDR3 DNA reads TGTGCCAGCAGTTTTACAGGGGGCGCGAACGAGCAGTACTTC.

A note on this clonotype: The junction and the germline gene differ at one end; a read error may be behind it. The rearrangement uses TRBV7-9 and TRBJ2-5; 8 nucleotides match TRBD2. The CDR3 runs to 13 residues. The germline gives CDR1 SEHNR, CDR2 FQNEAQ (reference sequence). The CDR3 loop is CARSGGAQETHYF. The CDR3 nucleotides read TGTGCCCGTTCGGGAGGGGCTCAAGAGACCCATTACTTC.

CDR3 loop: CASSNQGGGNTEAFF. CDR3 bases: TGTGCCAGCAGCAATCAGGGGGGTGGGAACACTGAAGCTTTCTTT. The chain links TRBV7-9 to TRBJ1-1; 7 bases agree with TRBD1. Per germline, CDR1 SEHNR and CDR2 FQNEAQ (reference sequence). V was clipped by 5 bases and J by 1 base; unmatched bases: 7. The CDR3 has 15 amino acids.

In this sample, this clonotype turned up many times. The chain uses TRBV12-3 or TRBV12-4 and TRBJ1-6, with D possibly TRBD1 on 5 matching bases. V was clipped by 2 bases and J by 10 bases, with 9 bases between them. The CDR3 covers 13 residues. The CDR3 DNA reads TGTGCCAGCAGTTTAATGGGGGTCTCACCCCTCCACTTT. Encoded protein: CASSLMGVSPLHF.

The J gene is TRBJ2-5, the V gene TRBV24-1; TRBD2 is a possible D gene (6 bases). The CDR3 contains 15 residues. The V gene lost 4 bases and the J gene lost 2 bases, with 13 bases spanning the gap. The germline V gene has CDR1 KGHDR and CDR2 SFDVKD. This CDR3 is CATSEAGRRQETQYF. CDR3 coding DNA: TGTGCCACCAGTGAGGCGGGACGACGACAAGAGACCCAGTACTTC.

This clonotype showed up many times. CDR3 in amino acids: CASSAGEGREPQHF. The CDR3 DNA sequence: TGTGCCAGCAGCGCGGGGGAGGGTCGGGAGCCCCAGCATTTT. The chain is built from TRBV9 and TRBJ1-5; tentatively, D is TRBD1 (5 bases). Germline CDR1 and CDR2: SGDLS and YYNGEE. The germline V and J ends were trimmed by 3 bases and 8 bases, with 15 bases remaining between them. This CDR3 comprises 14 residues.

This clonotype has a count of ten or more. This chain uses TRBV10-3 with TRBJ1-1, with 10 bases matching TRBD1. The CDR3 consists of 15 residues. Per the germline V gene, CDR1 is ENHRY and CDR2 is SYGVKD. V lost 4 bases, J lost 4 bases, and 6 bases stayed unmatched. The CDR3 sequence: CAISVQDRGFTEAFF. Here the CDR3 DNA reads TGTGCCATCAGTGTTCAGGACAGGGGGTTCACTGAAGCTTTCTTT.

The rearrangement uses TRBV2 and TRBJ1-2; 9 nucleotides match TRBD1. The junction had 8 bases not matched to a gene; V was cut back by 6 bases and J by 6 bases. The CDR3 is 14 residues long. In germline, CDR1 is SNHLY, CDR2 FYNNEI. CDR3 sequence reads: CASRTGTGYDGYTF. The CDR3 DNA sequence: TGTGCCAGCAGGACCGGGACAGGGTATGATGGCTACACCTTC. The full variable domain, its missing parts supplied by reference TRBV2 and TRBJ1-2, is EPEVTQTPSHQVTQMGQEVILRCVPISNHLYFYWYRQILGQKVEFLVSFYNNEISEKSEIFDDQFSVERPDGSNFTLKIRSTKLEDSAMYFCASRTGTGYDGYTFGSGTRLTVV.

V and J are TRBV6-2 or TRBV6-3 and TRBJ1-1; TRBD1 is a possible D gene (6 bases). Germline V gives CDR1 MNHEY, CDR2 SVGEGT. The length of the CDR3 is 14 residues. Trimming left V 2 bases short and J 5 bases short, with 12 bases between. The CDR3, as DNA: TGTGCCAGCAGTTACACCCCAGGGGAGACTGAAGCTTTCTTT. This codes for CASSYTPGETEAFF.

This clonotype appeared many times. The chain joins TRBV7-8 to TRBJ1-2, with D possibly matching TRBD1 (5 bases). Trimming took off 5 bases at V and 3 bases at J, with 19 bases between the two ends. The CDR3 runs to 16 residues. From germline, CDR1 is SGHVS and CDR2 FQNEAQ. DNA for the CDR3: TGTGCCAGCAGCCGAAGTCTTGCAGGGTTGGACTATGGCTACACCTTC. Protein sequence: CASSRSLAGLDYGYTF.

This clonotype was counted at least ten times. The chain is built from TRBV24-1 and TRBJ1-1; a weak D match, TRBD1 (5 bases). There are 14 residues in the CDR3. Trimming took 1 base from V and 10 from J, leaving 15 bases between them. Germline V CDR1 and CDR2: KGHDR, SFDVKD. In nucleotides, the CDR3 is TGTGCCACCAGTGATTTCGCCGTTGGTAGGGGAGCTTTCTTT. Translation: CATSDFAVGRGAFF.

CDR3 loop: CASSWTPNRDRVSGGETQYF. The CDR3, as DNA: TGTGCCAGCAGCTGGACTCCGAACCGGGACAGGGTTTCAGGCGGAGAGACCCAGTACTTC. The rearrangement links TRBV11-1 to TRBJ2-5, with 9 bases identical to TRBD1. V was clipped by 4 bases and J by 4 bases; unmatched bases: 22. The germline V gene encodes CDR1 SGHAT and CDR2 FQDESV (reference sequence). This CDR3 region has 20 residues.

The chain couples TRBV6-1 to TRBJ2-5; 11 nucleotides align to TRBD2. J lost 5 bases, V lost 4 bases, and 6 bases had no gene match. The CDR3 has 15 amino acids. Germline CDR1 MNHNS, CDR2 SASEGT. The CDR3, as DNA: TGTGCCAGCAGTGGAACTAGCGGGAGCTCGGAGACCCAGTACTTC. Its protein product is CASSGTSGSSETQYF.

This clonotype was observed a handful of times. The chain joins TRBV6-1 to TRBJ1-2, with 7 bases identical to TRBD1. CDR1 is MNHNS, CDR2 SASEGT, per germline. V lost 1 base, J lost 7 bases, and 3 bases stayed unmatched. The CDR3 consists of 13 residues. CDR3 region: CASSEVTGVGYTF. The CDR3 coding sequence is TGTGCCAGCAGTGAAGTAACAGGGGTTGGCTACACCTTC.

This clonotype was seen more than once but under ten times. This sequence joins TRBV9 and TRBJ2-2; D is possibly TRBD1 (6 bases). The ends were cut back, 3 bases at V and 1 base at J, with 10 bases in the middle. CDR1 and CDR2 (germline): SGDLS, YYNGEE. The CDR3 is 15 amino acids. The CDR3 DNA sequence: TGTGCCAGCAGCGCCCGGGGACAGAACACCGGGGAGCTGTTTTTT. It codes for CASSARGQNTGELFF.

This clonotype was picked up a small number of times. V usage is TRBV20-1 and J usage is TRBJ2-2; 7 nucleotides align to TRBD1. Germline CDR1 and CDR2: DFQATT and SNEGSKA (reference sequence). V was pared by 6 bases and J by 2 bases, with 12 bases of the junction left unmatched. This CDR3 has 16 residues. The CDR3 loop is CSASGGQGVNTGELFF. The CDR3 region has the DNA TGCAGTGCCTCAGGGGGTCAGGGAGTTAACACCGGGGAGCTGTTTTTT.

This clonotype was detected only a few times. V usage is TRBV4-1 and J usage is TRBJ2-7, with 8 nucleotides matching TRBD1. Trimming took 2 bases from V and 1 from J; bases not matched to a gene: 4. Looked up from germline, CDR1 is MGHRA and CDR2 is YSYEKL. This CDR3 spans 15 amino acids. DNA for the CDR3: TGCGCCAGCAGCCAAAACGGACAGGGTTCCTACGAGCAGTACTTC. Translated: CASSQNGQGSYEQYF.

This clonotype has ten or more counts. CDR3 loop: CASSKDSMNTEAFF. CDR3 coding DNA: TGTGCCAGCAGCAAGGACAGCATGAACACTGAAGCTTTCTTT. The rearrangement joins TRBV3-1 to TRBJ1-1; a possible D gene is TRBD1 (6 bases). Germline loops: CDR1 LGHDT, CDR2 YNNKEL (reference sequence). Trimming shortened V by 5 bases and J by 0 bases, and 10 bases separated the two germline ends. The CDR3 runs to 14 residues.

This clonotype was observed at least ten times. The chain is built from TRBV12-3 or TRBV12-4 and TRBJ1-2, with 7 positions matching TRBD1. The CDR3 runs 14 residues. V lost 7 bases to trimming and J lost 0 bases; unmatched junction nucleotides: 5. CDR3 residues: CASTQGTANYGYTF. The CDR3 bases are TGTGCCAGCACACAGGGGACAGCTAACTATGGCTACACCTTC.

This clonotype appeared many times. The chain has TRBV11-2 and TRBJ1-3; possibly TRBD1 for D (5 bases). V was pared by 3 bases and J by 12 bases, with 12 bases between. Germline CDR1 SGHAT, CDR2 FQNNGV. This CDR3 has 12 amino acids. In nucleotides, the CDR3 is TGTGCCAGCAGCTTCGGGGCGGGGCACATATATTTT. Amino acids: CASSFGAGHIYF.

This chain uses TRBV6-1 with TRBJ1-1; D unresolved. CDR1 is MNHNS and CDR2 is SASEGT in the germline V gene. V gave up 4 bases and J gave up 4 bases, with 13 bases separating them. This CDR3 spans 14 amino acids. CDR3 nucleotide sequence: TGTGCCAGCAGTGCCATCCGCACGGGCACTGAAGCTTTCTTT. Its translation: CASSAIRTGTEAFF.